These 19 T cell receptor beta chains were all obtained from the same sample, sequenced in a study of T cell changes during pregnancy in multiple sclerosis. Data came from immunoSEQ multiplex PCR; TCRdb stores just in-frame clones and leaves some out. The sample holds under 50,000 clones, about 91% seen once. Sample: CD4+ T cells from peripheral blood mononuclear cells, taken in the second trimester of pregnancy. These receptors originate from a female donor in good health, enrolled as a control in a pregnancy study.

The chain has TRBV7-9 and TRBJ2-5, with D possibly being TRBD2 (6 bases). Germline values: CDR1 SEHNR, CDR2 FQNEAQ (reference sequence). The V and J ends lost 5 bases and 5 bases respectively, with 9 bases between them. The CDR3 has 12 amino acids. The CDR3 DNA reads TGTGCCAGCAGCCAGGAGGGCGAGACCCAGTACTTC. Amino acid sequence: CASSQEGETQYF. The whole variable domain, filled in from reference TRBV7-9 and TRBJ2-5, reads DTGVSQNPRHKITKRGQNVTFRCDPISEHNRLYWYRQTLGQGPEFLTYFQNEAQLEKSRLLSDRFSAERPKGSFSTLEIQRTEQGDSAMYLCASSQEGETQYFGPGTRLLVL.

The chain recombines TRBV4-2 with TRBJ2-5; possible D gene TRBD1, 5 bases. CDR3 length: 16 residues. With 0 bases removed from V and 1 base from J, the gap between germline ends came to 12 bases. Germline V gives CDR1 LGHNA, CDR2 YNFKEQ. For the CDR3, the DNA is TGTGCCAGCAGCCAAGAGAAAAGGACATTCCAAGAGACCCAGTACTTC. Translated: CASSQEKRTFQETQYF.

The chain recombines TRBV6-1 with TRBJ2-4; TRBD1 is a possible D gene (5 bases). This CDR3 is 16 amino acids long. Deletions cut 1 base from V and 1 base from J, with 11 bases between. Germline V lookup: CDR1 MNHNS, CDR2 SASEGT. The CDR3 loop is CASSEVTARAKNIQYF. The CDR3, as DNA: TGTGCCAGCAGTGAAGTGACAGCCAGGGCCAAAAACATTCAGTACTTC.

This clone was detected only once. V and J are TRBV7-3 and TRBJ2-3; 7 bases match TRBD1. This CDR3 contains 16 residues. Germline V gene lookup returns CDR1 SGHTA and CDR2 FQGTGA. Trimming took 2 bases from V and 1 from J; bases not matched to a gene: 6. This CDR3 reads CASSLLEGAGTDTQYF. The DNA of the CDR3 is TGTGCCAGCAGCTTATTAGAGGGGGCCGGCACAGATACGCAGTATTTT.

This sequence joins TRBV11-2 and TRBJ2-1; 9 nucleotides match TRBD2. Per the germline V gene, CDR1 is SGHAT and CDR2 is FQNNGV. CDR3 length equals 15 residues. V trimming: 5 bases; J trimming: 5 bases; junction bases outside the gene matches: 7. CDR3 amino acids: CASSPAGGINNEQFF. Here the CDR3 DNA reads TGTGCCAGCAGCCCAGCGGGGGGCATCAACAATGAGCAGTTCTTC.

Comment on this clone: One junction end disagrees with the germline gene, perhaps due to a read error. The chain uses TRBV5-4 and TRBJ1-4, with D tentatively TRBD1 (6 bases). CDR1 is SGHNT, CDR2 YYREEE, per germline (reference sequence). The CDR3 is 12 residues long. The CDR3 reads CASSTPGAPPSF. As DNA, the CDR3 is TGTGCCAGCAGCACCCCAGGGGCACCTCCGAGTTTT.

The chain has TRBV7-2 and TRBJ2-7; 11 bases map to TRBD1. CDR1 is SGHTA and CDR2 is FQGNSA in the germline V gene. J was trimmed by 5 bases and V by 3 bases; bases with no gene match: 6. This CDR3 spans 15 amino acids. The DNA for the CDR3 is TGTGCCAGCAGCTTTAGGACAGGGGGCGTGGACGAGCAGTACTTC. Its translation: CASSFRTGGVDEQYF.

The chain recombines TRBV19 with TRBJ1-2; D possibly corresponds to TRBD1 (5 bases). Between the trimmed V and J ends, which lost 7 bases and 3 bases, there was a span of 9 bases. The length of the CDR3 is 12 residues. Per germline, CDR1 LNHDA and CDR2 SQIVND (reference sequence). CDR3 region: CASNQGDYGYTF. As DNA, the CDR3 is TGTGCCAGTAACCAGGGCGACTATGGCTACACCTTC.

V gene TRBV19 combines with J gene TRBJ1-5; D gene unclear. The CDR3 is made up of 14 amino acids. V dropped 4 bases and J dropped 4 bases, with 11 bases sitting between them. The germline V gene has CDR1 LNHDA and CDR2 SQIVND (reference sequence). The CDR3 DNA is TGTGCCAGTAGTACAGTTTCCGGGAATCAGCCCCAGCATTTT. It specifies CASSTVSGNQPQHF.

The genes are TRBV18 and TRBJ1-1; D ambiguous. Trimming cost V 6 bases and J 1 base, with 15 bases left between them. The CDR3 has 15 residues. Germline CDR1 reads KGHSH; CDR2 reads LQKENI. The CDR3 DNA reads TGTGCCAGCTCCCCGCGGGAAGGATCGAACACTGAAGCTTTCTTT. Protein: CASSPREGSNTEAFF. Filled out from reference TRBV18 and TRBJ1-1, the complete variable domain reads NAGVMQNPRHLVRRRGQEARLRCSPMKGHSHVYWYRQLPEEGLKFMVYLQKENIIDESGMPKERFSAEFPKEGPSILRIQQVVRGDSAAYFCASSPREGSNTEAFFGQGTRLTVV.

The rearrangement uses TRBV4-1 and TRBJ2-5; 10 nucleotides match TRBD2. This CDR3 has 15 amino acids. V shed 2 bases and J 5 bases; nucleotides not matched to a gene: 5. The V gene's germline CDR1 is MGHRA and CDR2 YSYEKL. The CDR3 DNA is TGCGCCAGCAGCCAAAGGAAGCGGGGGGGGGAGACCCAGTACTTC. This encodes CASSQRKRGGETQYF.

V is TRBV9 and J is TRBJ2-5; possibly TRBD2 for D (6 bases). This CDR3 has 15 residues. Germline V gives CDR1 SGDLS, CDR2 YYNGEE. V was trimmed by 4 bases and J by 2 bases, leaving 15 bases between them. For the CDR3, the DNA is TGTGCCAGCAGCACCCCCCTGGGGGGTCAAGAGACCCAGTACTTC. Translated: CASSTPLGGQETQYF.

The chain has TRBV9 and TRBJ2-1; 16 positions match TRBD2. This CDR3 is 16 amino acids long. The germline gives CDR1 SGDLS, CDR2 YYNGEE. V lost 3 bases and J lost 10; bases outside the gene matches: 7. CDR3 residues: CASSAPGLAGGREQFF. CDR3 coding DNA: TGTGCCAGCAGCGCCCCGGGACTAGCGGGGGGGAGGGAGCAGTTCTTC.

The chain links TRBV19 to TRBJ1-2; possibly TRBD1 for D (6 bases). Germline values: CDR1 LNHDA, CDR2 SQIVND (reference sequence). V shed 4 bases and J shed 0 bases, with 12 bases lying between them. The length of the CDR3 is 15 residues. The CDR3 DNA reads as TGTGCCAGTAGTACGCAGGGGACCTCTAACTATGGCTACACCTTC. This encodes CASSTQGTSNYGYTF.

The chain carries TRBV7-6 and TRBJ2-1, with TRBD2 matching 10 bases. V gave up 1 base and J gave up 6 bases; unmatched junction bases: 12. In germline, CDR1 is SGHVS, CDR2 FNYEAQ. CDR3 length: 18 residues. The CDR3 loop reads CASSLGFLAGAGGNEQFF. The CDR3 DNA reads TGTGCCAGCAGCTTAGGGTTCCTAGCGGGGGCCGGGGGCAATGAGCAGTTCTTC. Combining the CDR3 with reference TRBV7-6 and TRBJ2-1 gives the whole variable domain GAGVSQSPRYKVTKRGQDVALRCDPISGHVSLYWYRQALGQGPEFLTYFNYEAQQDKSGLPNDRFSAERPEGSISTLTIQRTEQRDSAMYRCASSLGFLAGAGGNEQFFGPGTRLTVL.

The chain joins TRBV5-1 to TRBJ2-2, with no clear D. The germline V gene has CDR1 SGHRS and CDR2 YFSETQ. There are 15 residues in the CDR3. Trimming removed 0 bases at V and 3 bases at J, with 9 bases between. The CDR3 nucleotides read TGCGCCAGCAGCTTGGACGCGCCTGACACCGGGGAGCTGTTTTTT. Its protein is CASSLDAPDTGELFF.

V gene TRBV7-3 combines with J gene TRBJ1-1; tentative D call: TRBD1 (5 bases). The CDR3 has 15 amino acids. Germline V gives CDR1 SGHTA, CDR2 FQGTGA. Trimming shortened V by 2 bases and J by 0 bases, and 10 bases separated the two germline ends. CDR3 in amino acids: CASSLQGRMNTEAFF. The CDR3 coding sequence is TGTGCCAGCAGCTTACAGGGCCGAATGAACACTGAAGCTTTCTTT.

This clone was seen just once. The V gene is TRBV10-3, the J gene TRBJ2-3; 9 bases line up with TRBD2. CDR1 and CDR2 from the germline V gene are ENHRY and SYGVKD. The CDR3 loop spans 15 amino acids. Trimming took 4 bases from V and 3 from J; bases not matched to a gene: 5. CDR3 sequence (DNA): TGTGCCATCAGTGCGCTAGCGGGGACTACAGATACGCAGTATTTT. Protein product: CAISALAGTTDTQYF.

This clone came up once. The chain links TRBV15 to TRBJ1-5, with 7 bases matching TRBD1. The germline V gene encodes CDR1 LNHNV and CDR2 YYDKDF (reference sequence). This CDR3 is built from 15 residues. The junction had 9 bases not matched to a gene; V was cut back by 3 bases and J by 7 bases. As DNA, the CDR3 is TGTGCCACCAGCAGGGGAGGCTCAGGGGGACAGCCCCAGCATTTT. Its translation: CATSRGGSGGQPQHF. Supplemented by reference TRBV15 and TRBJ1-5, the full variable domain reads DAMVIQNPRYQVTQFGKPVTLSCSQTLNHNVMYWYQQKSSQAPKLLFHYYDKDFNNEADTPDNFQSRRPNTSFCFLDIRSPGLGDTAMYLCATSRGGSGGQPQHFGDGTRLSIL.